This T cell receptor beta chain was retrieved from a study of identical twins. The V gene end was trimmed by 7 bases and the J gene end by 6 bases; junction bases not matched to a gene: 15. This CDR3 region has 16 residues. This clonotype showed up just a few times. Using its own MiXCR run on the 5' RACE reads, TCRdb lists one record per CDR3 protein. The repertoire consists of some 710,000 distinct CDR3 sequences, with over 5% occurring once and the leading ten covering around 2%. J is TRBJ2-1 and V is TRBV12-3 or TRBV12-4, with TRBD1 matching over 7 bases. This receptor was identified in a man aged 18 to 30 in good health. Sequenced material: naive T cells sorted from blood. For the CDR3, the DNA is TGTGCCAGCACCTTAGAGGGGGCGGACCCTCGCAATGAGCAGTTCTTC. Its protein is CASTLEGADPRNEQFF.